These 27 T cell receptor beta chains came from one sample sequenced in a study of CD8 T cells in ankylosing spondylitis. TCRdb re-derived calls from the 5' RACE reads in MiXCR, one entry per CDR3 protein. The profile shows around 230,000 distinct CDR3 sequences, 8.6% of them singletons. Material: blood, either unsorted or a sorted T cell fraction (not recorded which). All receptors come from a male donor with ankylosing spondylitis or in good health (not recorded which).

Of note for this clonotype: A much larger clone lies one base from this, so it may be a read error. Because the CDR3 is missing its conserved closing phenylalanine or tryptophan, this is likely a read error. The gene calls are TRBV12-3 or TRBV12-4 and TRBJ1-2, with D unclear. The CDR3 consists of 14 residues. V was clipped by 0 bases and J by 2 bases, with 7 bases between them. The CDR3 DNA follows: TGTGCCAGCAGTTTAGCGACGGGGAACTATGGCTACACCATC. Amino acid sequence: CASSLATGNYGYTI.

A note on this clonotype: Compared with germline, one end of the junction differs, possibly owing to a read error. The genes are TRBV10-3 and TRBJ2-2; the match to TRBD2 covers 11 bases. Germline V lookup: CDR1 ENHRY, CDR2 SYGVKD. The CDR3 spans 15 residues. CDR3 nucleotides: TGTGCCATCGGCATAGCGGGGGGGAACGCCGGGGAGCTGTTTTTT. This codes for CAIGIAGGNAGELFF.

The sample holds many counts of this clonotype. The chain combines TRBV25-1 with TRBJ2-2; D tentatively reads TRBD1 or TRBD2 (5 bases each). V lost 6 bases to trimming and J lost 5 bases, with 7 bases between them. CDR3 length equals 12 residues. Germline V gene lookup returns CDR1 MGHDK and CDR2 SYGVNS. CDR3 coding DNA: TGTGCCAGCAGATGGGGGACCGGGGAGCTGTTTTTT. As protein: CASRWGTGELFF.

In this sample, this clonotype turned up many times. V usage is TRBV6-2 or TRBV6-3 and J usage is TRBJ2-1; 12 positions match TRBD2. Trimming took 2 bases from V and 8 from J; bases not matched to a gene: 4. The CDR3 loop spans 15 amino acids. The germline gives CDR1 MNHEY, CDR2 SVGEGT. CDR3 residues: CASSYPSGRAHEQFF. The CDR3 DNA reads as TGTGCCAGCAGTTACCCTAGCGGGAGGGCCCATGAGCAGTTCTTC.

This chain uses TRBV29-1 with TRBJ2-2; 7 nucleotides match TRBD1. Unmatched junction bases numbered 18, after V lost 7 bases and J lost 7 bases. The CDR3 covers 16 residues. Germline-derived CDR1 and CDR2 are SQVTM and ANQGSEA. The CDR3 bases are TGCAGCGCCGAATTCCCAAGGACAGGACTCCACGGGGAGCTGTTTTTT. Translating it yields CSAEFPRTGLHGELFF.

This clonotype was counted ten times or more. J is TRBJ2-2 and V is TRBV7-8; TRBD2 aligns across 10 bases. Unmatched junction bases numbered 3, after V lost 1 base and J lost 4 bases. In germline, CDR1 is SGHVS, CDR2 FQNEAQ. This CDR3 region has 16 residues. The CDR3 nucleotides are TGTGCCAGCAGCTTAGGAACTAGCGGGGTCACCGGGGAGCTGTTTTTT. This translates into CASSLGTSGVTGELFF. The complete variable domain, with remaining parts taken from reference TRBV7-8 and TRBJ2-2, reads GAGVSQSPRYKVAKRGQDVALRCDPISGHVSLFWYQQALGQGPEFLTYFQNEAQLDKSGLPSDRFFAERPEGSVSTLKIQRTQQEDSAVYLCASSLGTSGVTGELFFGEGSRLTVL.

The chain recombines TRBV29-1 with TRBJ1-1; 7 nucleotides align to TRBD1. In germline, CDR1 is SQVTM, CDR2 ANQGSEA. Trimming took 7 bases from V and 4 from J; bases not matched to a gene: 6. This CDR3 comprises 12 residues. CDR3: CSGIQGVTEAFF. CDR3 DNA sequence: TGCAGCGGAATCCAGGGGGTCACTGAAGCTTTCTTT.

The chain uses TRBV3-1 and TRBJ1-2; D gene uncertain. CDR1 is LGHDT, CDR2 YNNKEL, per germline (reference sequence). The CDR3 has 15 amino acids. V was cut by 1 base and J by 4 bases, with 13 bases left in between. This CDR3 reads CASSQGAGPTYGYTF. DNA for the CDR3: TGTGCCAGCAGCCAAGGGGCAGGCCCTACCTATGGCTACACCTTC.

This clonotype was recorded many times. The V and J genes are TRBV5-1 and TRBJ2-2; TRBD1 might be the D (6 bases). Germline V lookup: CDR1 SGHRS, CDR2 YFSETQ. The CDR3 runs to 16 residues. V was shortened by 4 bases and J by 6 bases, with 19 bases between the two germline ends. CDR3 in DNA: TGCGCCAGCAGCACTCAGGGGTTGCGCTCGGCCGGGGAGCTGTTTTTT. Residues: CASSTQGLRSAGELFF.

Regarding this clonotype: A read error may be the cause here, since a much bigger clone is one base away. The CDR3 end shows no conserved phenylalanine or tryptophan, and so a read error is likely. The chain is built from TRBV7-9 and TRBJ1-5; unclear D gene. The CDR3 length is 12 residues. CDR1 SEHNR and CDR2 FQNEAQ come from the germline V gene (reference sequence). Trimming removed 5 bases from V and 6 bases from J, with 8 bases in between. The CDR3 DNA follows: TGTGCCAGCAGCCGGTTCGGTCAGCCCCAGCATTCT. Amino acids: CASSRFGQPQHS.

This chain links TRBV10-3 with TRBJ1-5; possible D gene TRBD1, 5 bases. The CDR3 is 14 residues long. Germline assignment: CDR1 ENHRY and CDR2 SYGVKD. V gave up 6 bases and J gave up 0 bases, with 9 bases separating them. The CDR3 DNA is TGTGCCATCAGGGGGACTGATAGCAATCAGCCCCAGCATTTT. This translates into CAIRGTDSNQPQHF.

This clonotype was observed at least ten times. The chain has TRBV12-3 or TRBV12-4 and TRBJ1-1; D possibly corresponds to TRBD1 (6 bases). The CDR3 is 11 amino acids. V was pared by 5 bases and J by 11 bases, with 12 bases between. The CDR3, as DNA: TGTGCCAGCAGTACCCCAGGGGCCGCTTTCTTT. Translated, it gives CASSTPGAAFF.

CDR3 residues: CASSFGIAGEKLFF. CDR3 bases: TGCGCCAGCAGCTTTGGGATTGCGGGTGAAAAACTGTTTTTT. The V call is TRBV5-1, the J call TRBJ1-4; D unresolved. Germline loops: CDR1 SGHRS, CDR2 YFSETQ. V lost 2 bases and J 7 bases, leaving 12 bases between the germline ends. The CDR3 length is 14 residues.

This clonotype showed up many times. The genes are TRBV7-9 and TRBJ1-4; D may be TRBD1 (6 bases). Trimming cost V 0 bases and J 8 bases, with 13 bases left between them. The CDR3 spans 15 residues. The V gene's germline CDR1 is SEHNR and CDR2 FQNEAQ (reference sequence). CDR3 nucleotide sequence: TGTGCCAGCAGCTTAGCGGTAACAGGGAAGGAAAAACTGTTTTTT. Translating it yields CASSLAVTGKEKLFF. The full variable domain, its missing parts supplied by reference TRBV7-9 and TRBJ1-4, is DTGVSQNPRHKITKRGQNVTFRCDPISEHNRLYWYRQTLGQGPEFLTYFQNEAQLEKSRLLSDRFSAERPKGSFSTLEIQRTEQGDSAMYLCASSLAVTGKEKLFFGSGTQLSVL.

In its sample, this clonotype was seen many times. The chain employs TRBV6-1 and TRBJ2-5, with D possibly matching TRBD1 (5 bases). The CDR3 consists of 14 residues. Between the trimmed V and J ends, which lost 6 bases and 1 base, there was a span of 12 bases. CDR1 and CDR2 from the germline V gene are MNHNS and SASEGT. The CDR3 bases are TGTGCCAGCAGGGTTTTCGACAGCCAAGAGACCCAGTACTTC. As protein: CASRVFDSQETQYF.

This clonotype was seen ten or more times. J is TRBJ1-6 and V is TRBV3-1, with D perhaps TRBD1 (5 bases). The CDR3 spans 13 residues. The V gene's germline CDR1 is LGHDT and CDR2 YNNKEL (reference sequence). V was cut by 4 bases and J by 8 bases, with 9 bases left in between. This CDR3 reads CASSPGTDSPLHF. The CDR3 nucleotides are TGTGCCAGCAGCCCCGGGACCGATTCACCCCTCCACTTT.

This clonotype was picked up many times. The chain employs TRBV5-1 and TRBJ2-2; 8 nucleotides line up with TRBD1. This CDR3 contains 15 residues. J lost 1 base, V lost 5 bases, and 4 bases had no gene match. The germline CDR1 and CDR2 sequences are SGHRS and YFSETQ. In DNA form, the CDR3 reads TGCGCCAGCAGTCTACAGGGGGGGAACACCGGGGAGCTGTTTTTT. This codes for CASSLQGGNTGELFF.

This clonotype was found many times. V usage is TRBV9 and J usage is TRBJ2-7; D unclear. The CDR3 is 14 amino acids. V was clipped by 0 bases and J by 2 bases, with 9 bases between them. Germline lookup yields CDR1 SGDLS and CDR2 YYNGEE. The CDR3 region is CASSVEDNTYEQYF. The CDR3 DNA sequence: TGTGCCAGCAGCGTAGAAGACAACACCTACGAGCAGTACTTC. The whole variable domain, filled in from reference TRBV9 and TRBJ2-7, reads DSGVTQTPKHLITATGQRVTLRCSPRSGDLSVYWYQQSLDQGLQFLIQYYNGEERAKGNILERFSAQQFPDLHSELNLSSLELGDSALYFCASSVEDNTYEQYFGPGTRLTVT.

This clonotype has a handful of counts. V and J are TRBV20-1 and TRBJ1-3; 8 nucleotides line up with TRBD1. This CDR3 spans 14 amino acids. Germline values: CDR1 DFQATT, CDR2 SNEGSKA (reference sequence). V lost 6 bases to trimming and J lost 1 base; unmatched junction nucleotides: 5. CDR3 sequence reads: CSAGDRKSGNTIYF. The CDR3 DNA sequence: TGCAGTGCCGGGGACAGGAAATCTGGAAACACCATATATTTT.

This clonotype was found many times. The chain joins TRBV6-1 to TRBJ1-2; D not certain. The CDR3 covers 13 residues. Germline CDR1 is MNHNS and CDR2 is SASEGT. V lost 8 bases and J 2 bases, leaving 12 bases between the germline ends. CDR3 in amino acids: CASQKTRNYGYTF. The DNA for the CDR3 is TGTGCCAGCCAAAAAACCAGAAACTATGGCTACACCTTC.

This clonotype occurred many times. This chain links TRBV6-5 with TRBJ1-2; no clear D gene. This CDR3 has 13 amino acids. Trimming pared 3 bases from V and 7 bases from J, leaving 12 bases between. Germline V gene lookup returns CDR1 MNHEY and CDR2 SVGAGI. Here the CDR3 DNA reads TGTGCCAGCAGTTATAGAAGGGCCTCTGGCTACACCTTC. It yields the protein CASSYRRASGYTF.

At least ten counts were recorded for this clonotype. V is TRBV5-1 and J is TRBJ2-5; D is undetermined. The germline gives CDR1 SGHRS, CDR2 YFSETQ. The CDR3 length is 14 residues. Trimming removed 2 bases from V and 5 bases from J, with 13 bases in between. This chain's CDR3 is CASSLWSLEETQYF. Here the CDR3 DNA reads TGCGCCAGCAGCTTATGGAGCTTAGAGGAGACCCAGTACTTC.

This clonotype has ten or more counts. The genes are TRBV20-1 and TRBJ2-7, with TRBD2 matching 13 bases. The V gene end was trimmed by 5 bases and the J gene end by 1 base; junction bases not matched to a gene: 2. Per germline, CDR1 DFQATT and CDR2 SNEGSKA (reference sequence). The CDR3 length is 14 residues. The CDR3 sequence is CSAELAGGSYEQYF. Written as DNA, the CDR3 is TGCAGTGCTGAACTAGCGGGAGGGTCCTACGAGCAGTACTTC.

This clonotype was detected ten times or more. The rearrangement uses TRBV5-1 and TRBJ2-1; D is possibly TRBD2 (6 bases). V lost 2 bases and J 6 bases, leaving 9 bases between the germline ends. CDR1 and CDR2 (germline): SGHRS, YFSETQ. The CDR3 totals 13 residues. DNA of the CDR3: TGCGCCAGCAGCTTCTTGGGGGGCAATGAGCAGTTCTTC. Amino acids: CASSFLGGNEQFF.

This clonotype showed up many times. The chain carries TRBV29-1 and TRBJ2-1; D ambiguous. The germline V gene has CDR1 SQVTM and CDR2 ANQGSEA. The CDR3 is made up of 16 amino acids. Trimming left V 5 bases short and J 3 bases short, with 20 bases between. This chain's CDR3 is CSVFPDSRVSYNEQFF. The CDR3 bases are TGCAGCGTTTTTCCGGATTCGAGAGTAAGCTACAATGAGCAGTTCTTC.

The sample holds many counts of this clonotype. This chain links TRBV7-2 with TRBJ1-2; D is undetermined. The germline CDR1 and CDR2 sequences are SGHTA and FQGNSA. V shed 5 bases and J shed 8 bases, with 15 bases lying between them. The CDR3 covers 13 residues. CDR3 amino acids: CASSPNSKLGYTF. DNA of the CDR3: TGTGCCAGCAGCCCCAACAGTAAGCTGGGCTACACCTTC.

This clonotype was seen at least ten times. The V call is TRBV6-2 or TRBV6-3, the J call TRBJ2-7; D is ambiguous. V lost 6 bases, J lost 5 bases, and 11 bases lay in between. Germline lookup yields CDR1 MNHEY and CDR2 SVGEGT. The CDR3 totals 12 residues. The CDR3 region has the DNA TGTGCCAGCAGCCCTACTAAGGACGAGCAGTACTTC. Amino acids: CASSPTKDEQYF.